The 7 T cell receptor beta chains below come from one sample, sequenced in a study of blood T cell repertoires in COVID-19. Profiling relied on immunoSEQ multiplex PCR, and the TCRdb table lists in-frame clones only, not all of them. Altogether about 90,000 clones are present, 88% being singletons, with the ten largest covering about 0.51%. The specimen was peripheral blood. All receptors derive from a man in his fifties or sixties with acute or convalescent COVID-19.

V is TRBV12-3 or TRBV12-4 and J is TRBJ1-5, with D tentatively TRBD1 (5 bases). The germline V and J ends were trimmed by 3 bases and 15 bases, with 12 bases remaining between them. The CDR3 covers 11 residues. In DNA, the CDR3 is TGTGCCAGCAGTTTGGGGGGAGGGCGGCATTTT. Amino acid sequence: CASSLGGGRHF.

The rearrangement joins TRBV10-2 to TRBJ1-6; 8 bases are a match to TRBD1. The CDR3 runs to 13 residues. Germline V gene lookup returns CDR1 WSHSY and CDR2 SAAADI. J lost 7 bases, V lost 8 bases, and 4 bases had no gene match. CDR3 residues: CASGDRRNSPLHF. In DNA form, the CDR3 reads TGCGCCAGCGGGGACAGGCGGAATTCACCCCTCCACTTT.

The chain joins TRBV30 to TRBJ2-5; the D gene is possibly TRBD2 (7 bases). The CDR3 covers 14 residues. V lost 3 bases, J lost 4 bases, and 15 bases lay in between. CDR1 is GTSNPN, CDR2 SVGIG, per germline (reference sequence). The CDR3 loop is CAWSPHREGETQYF. The CDR3 DNA sequence: TGTGCCTGGAGCCCTCACAGGGAGGGAGAGACCCAGTACTTC.

J is TRBJ2-1 and V is TRBV7-8, with TRBD2 matching 10 bases. Unmatched junction bases numbered 11, after V lost 5 bases and J lost 10 bases. CDR1 and CDR2 from the germline V gene are SGHVS and FQNEAQ. This CDR3 is built from 15 residues. This chain's CDR3 is CASSHGKREGLEQFF. CDR3 coding DNA: TGTGCCAGCAGCCACGGCAAGCGGGAGGGCCTGGAGCAGTTCTTC.

The chain links TRBV6-5 to TRBJ2-3; D is perhaps TRBD1 (6 bases). The germline V gene has CDR1 MNHEY and CDR2 SVGAGI. V lost 4 bases to trimming and J lost 0 bases, with 11 bases between them. CDR3 length equals 15 residues. This chain's CDR3 is CASSLDRSSTDTQYF. In nucleotides, the CDR3 is TGTGCCAGCAGTTTGGACAGATCTAGCACAGATACGCAGTATTTT.

The chain carries TRBV6-2 or TRBV6-3 and TRBJ2-1, with 9 bases identical to TRBD2. CDR3 length: 19 amino acids. Germline V gene data show CDR1 as MNHEY and CDR2 as SVGEGT. The trim removed 2 bases at V and 4 bases at J, leaving 15 bases unmatched. The CDR3 nucleotides read TGTGCCAGCAGTTACGGGCTAAGGGACGCGGGGGGGAAATACAATGAGCAGTTCTTC. This codes for CASSYGLRDAGGKYNEQFF.

This clone was detected once. This chain links TRBV5-1 with TRBJ2-2; D is unresolved. Trimming cost V 3 bases and J 6 bases, with 9 bases left between them. Germline CDR1 reads SGHRS; CDR2 reads YFSETQ. This CDR3 has 13 residues. The CDR3 nucleotides read TGCGCCAGCAGCTCGTTAAATGCCGGGGAGCTGTTTTTT. Translating gives CASSSLNAGELFF.